This TCR beta chain was sequenced in a study of blood T cell repertoires in COVID-19. The table came from immunoSEQ multiplex PCR; TCRdb's copy has only in-frame clones and leaves some out. The table includes fewer than 150,000 clones, roughly nine tenths detected once. This TCR was sampled from a man between 70 and 80 years old who had recovered from COVID-19. The sample was peripheral blood.

As DNA, the CDR3 is TGTGCCAGCTCACCACGGACAGGGGATCAAGAGACCCAGTACTTC. Amino acids: CASSPRTGDQETQYF. The chain combines TRBV18 with TRBJ2-5, with TRBD1 identical over 9 bases. V lost 1 base to trimming and J lost 2 bases; unmatched junction nucleotides: 2. The CDR3 runs to 15 residues. Germline V gene lookup returns CDR1 KGHSH and CDR2 LQKENI.